Listed below are T cell receptor beta chains from one sample, sequenced in a study of response to subunit inactivated influenza vaccine. TCRdb ran MiXCR on the RT-PCR reads and lists one entry per CDR3 protein. The sample includes around 650,000 distinct CDR3 sequences, 15% to 18% of them seen just once. Source: PBMCs from blood, taken approximately 12 days after vaccination. Every receptor here comes from a man aged 45-65 years who received an inactivated influenza vaccine. CDR3s include the opening cysteine and the closing phenylalanine or tryptophan. Each record gives: V gene, D gene, J gene, clone size, CDR3 protein, CDR3 DNA. A D gene is named only where the DNA matches it firmly. Clone size, where shown, is once, few, many, or a class for clones that have expanded.

V gene: TRBV20-1; D gene: -; J gene: TRBJ2-1; clone size: few; CDR3 protein: CSAWGPAYNEQFF; CDR3 DNA: TGCAGTGCTTGGGGCCCAGCGTACAATGAGCAGTTCTTC
V gene: TRBV21-1; D gene: -; J gene: TRBJ1-3; clone size: -; CDR3 protein: CASSMGQGTSSGNTIYF; CDR3 DNA: TGTGCCAGCAGCATGGGACAGGGGACTTCCTCTGGAAACACCATATATTTT
V gene: TRBV12-3/TRBV12-4; D gene: -; J gene: TRBJ1-3; clone size: few; CDR3 protein: CASGTIYF; CDR3 DNA: TGTGCCAGCGGAACCATATATTTT
V gene: TRBV27; D gene: TRBD2; J gene: TRBJ2-1; clone size: -; CDR3 protein: CASSLGTIIGNEQFF; CDR3 DNA: TGTGCCAGCAGTTTAGGGACTATAATCGGCAATGAGCAGTTCTTC
V gene: TRBV4-1; D gene: -; J gene: TRBJ2-7; clone size: -; CDR3 protein: CASSQDSGGQTYEQYF; CDR3 DNA: TGCGCCAGCAGCCAAGATTCAGGGGGGCAAACCTACGAGCAGTACTTC
V gene: TRBV12-5; D gene: -; J gene: TRBJ2-3; clone size: few; CDR3 protein: CASGPGGTDTQYF; CDR3 DNA: TGTGCTAGTGGTCCCGGAGGCACAGATACGCAGTATTTT
V gene: TRBV7-9; D gene: TRBD2; J gene: TRBJ2-1; clone size: -; CDR3 protein: CASSPRLAGGTGNEQFF; CDR3 DNA: TGTGCCAGCAGCCCACGACTAGCGGGGGGGACGGGGAATGAGCAGTTCTTC
V gene: TRBV4-3; D gene: -; J gene: TRBJ1-3; clone size: -; CDR3 protein: CASSQVGMRNTIYF; CDR3 DNA: TGCGCCAGCAGCCAAGTCGGCATGCGTAACACCATATATTTT
V gene: TRBV14; D gene: -; J gene: TRBJ1-2; clone size: many; CDR3 protein: CASSRINYGYTF; CDR3 DNA: TGTGCCAGCAGCCGGATCAACTATGGCTACACCTTC
V gene: TRBV12-3/TRBV12-4; D gene: -; J gene: TRBJ2-2; clone size: -; CDR3 protein: CASKVTVRAGELFF; CDR3 DNA: TGTGCCAGCAAAGTAACAGTTAGGGCCGGGGAGCTGTTTTTT
V gene: TRBV7-6; D gene: TRBD1; J gene: TRBJ2-1; clone size: few; CDR3 protein: CASSLGTGGRGNEQFF; CDR3 DNA: TGTGCCAGCAGCTTAGGTACAGGGGGGCGAGGTAATGAGCAGTTCTTC
V gene: TRBV30; D gene: TRBD1; J gene: TRBJ1-2; clone size: few; CDR3 protein: CASPGRQGAGGYTF; CDR3 DNA: TGTGCCTCCCCGGGAAGACAGGGGGCGGGTGGCTACACCTTC
V gene: TRBV6-2/TRBV6-3; D gene: TRBD2; J gene: TRBJ2-1; clone size: few; CDR3 protein: CASSYGTTSGGPNEQFF; CDR3 DNA: TGTGCCAGCAGTTACGGAACAACTAGCGGGGGACCAAATGAGCAGTTCTTC
V gene: TRBV27; D gene: -; J gene: TRBJ2-5; clone size: many; CDR3 protein: CASSLSGRQETQYF; CDR3 DNA: TGTGCCAGCAGTTTATCGGGCAGACAAGAGACCCAGTACTTC
V gene: TRBV15; D gene: -; J gene: TRBJ1-2; clone size: few; CDR3 protein: CATSRLGTNYGYTF; CDR3 DNA: TGTGCCACCAGCAGACTGGGGACAAACTATGGCTACACCTTC
V gene: TRBV12-3/TRBV12-4; D gene: -; J gene: TRBJ2-5; clone size: -; CDR3 protein: CASSLSKETQYF; CDR3 DNA: TGTGCCAGCAGTTTATCAAAGGAGACCCAGTACTTC
V gene: TRBV20-1; D gene: TRBD1; J gene: TRBJ1-6; clone size: few; CDR3 protein: CSARATGNNSPLHF; CDR3 DNA: TGCAGTGCTAGAGCGACAGGGAATAATTCACCCCTCCACTTT
V gene: TRBV5-5; D gene: -; J gene: TRBJ2-7; clone size: many; CDR3 protein: CASSLASSYEQYF; CDR3 DNA: TGTGCCAGCAGTTTAGCGTCCTCCTACGAGCAGTACTTC
V gene: TRBV28; D gene: TRBD1; J gene: TRBJ2-5; clone size: -; CDR3 protein: CASSNLGDRAQETQYF; CDR3 DNA: TGTGCCAGCAGCAATTTAGGGGACAGGGCGCAAGAGACCCAGTACTTC
V gene: TRBV20-1; D gene: -; J gene: TRBJ2-1; clone size: -; CDR3 protein: CSARREGEFF; CDR3 DNA: TGCAGTGCTAGGAGGGAAGGGGAGTTCTTC
V gene: TRBV12-3/TRBV12-4; D gene: -; J gene: TRBJ2-4; clone size: few; CDR3 protein: CASSLMGTKNIQYF; CDR3 DNA: TGTGCCAGCAGTTTAATGGGGACCAAAAACATTCAGTACTTC
V gene: TRBV6-2/TRBV6-3; D gene: TRBD1; J gene: TRBJ1-2; clone size: -; CDR3 protein: CGAGGLNGYTF; CDR3 DNA: TGTGGAGCAGGGGGGCTAAATGGCTACACCTTC
V gene: TRBV10-3; D gene: TRBD1; J gene: TRBJ2-5; clone size: -; CDR3 protein: CAISAGQGSGETQYF; CDR3 DNA: TGTGCCATCAGTGCCGGACAGGGGTCGGGAGAGACCCAGTACTTC
V gene: TRBV12-3/TRBV12-4; D gene: -; J gene: TRBJ1-2; clone size: few; CDR3 protein: CASSYLGSNYGYTF; CDR3 DNA: TGTGCCAGCAGTTATTTGGGCTCTAACTATGGCTACACCTTC
V gene: TRBV12-3/TRBV12-4; D gene: TRBD2; J gene: TRBJ2-1; clone size: -; CDR3 protein: CASRRLAGGYNEQFF; CDR3 DNA: TGTGCCAGCAGACGACTAGCGGGGGGGTACAATGAGCAGTTCTTC
V gene: TRBV5-6; D gene: TRBD2; J gene: TRBJ2-5; clone size: -; CDR3 protein: CASSLWEGETQYF; CDR3 DNA: TGTGCCAGCAGCCTGTGGGAGGGAGAGACCCAGTACTTC
V gene: TRBV5-1; D gene: -; J gene: TRBJ2-1; clone size: -; CDR3 protein: CASTVGGYNEQFF; CDR3 DNA: TGCGCCAGCACCGTAGGGGGGTACAATGAGCAGTTCTTC
V gene: TRBV5-1; D gene: TRBD1; J gene: TRBJ2-1; clone size: many; CDR3 protein: CASSFPGGNEQFF; CDR3 DNA: TGCGCCAGCAGCTTTCCAGGGGGCAATGAGCAGTTCTTC
V gene: TRBV5-6; D gene: -; J gene: TRBJ2-5; clone size: -; CDR3 protein: CASSLVVQGQETQYF; CDR3 DNA: TGTGCCAGCAGCTTGGTGGTCCAGGGGCAAGAGACCCAGTACTTC
V gene: TRBV4-3; D gene: -; J gene: TRBJ2-1; clone size: -; CDR3 protein: CASSQDRSEGEQFF; CDR3 DNA: TGCGCCAGCAGCCAAGATCGATCAGAGGGTGAGCAGTTCTTC
V gene: TRBV29-1; D gene: TRBD2; J gene: TRBJ2-5; clone size: many; CDR3 protein: CSVEDLGTSGRAIQPQETQYF; CDR3 DNA: TGCAGCGTTGAAGATCTTGGGACTAGCGGGAGGGCCATTCAACCCCAAGAGACCCAGTACTTC
V gene: TRBV9; D gene: TRBD1; J gene: TRBJ1-2; clone size: few; CDR3 protein: CASSARQGAGYGYTF; CDR3 DNA: TGTGCCAGCAGCGCACGACAGGGCGCGGGGTATGGCTACACCTTC
V gene: TRBV7-2; D gene: -; J gene: TRBJ2-5; clone size: many; CDR3 protein: CASSFGQQETQYF; CDR3 DNA: TGTGCCAGCAGCTTTGGACAGCAAGAGACCCAGTACTTC
V gene: TRBV28; D gene: -; J gene: TRBJ2-5; clone size: few; CDR3 protein: CASSYRMETQYF; CDR3 DNA: TGTGCCAGCAGTTACAGGATGGAGACCCAGTACTTC
V gene: TRBV28; D gene: TRBD1; J gene: TRBJ2-2; clone size: -; CDR3 protein: CASRRGLGTGELFF; CDR3 DNA: TGTGCCAGCAGAAGGGGGCTGGGCACCGGGGAGCTGTTTTTT
V gene: TRBV7-2; D gene: -; J gene: TRBJ2-3; clone size: few; CDR3 protein: CASSFGGTGTDTQYF; CDR3 DNA: TGTGCCAGCAGCTTTGGGGGGACGGGTACAGATACGCAGTATTTT
V gene: TRBV6-2/TRBV6-3; D gene: -; J gene: TRBJ2-7; clone size: few; CDR3 protein: CASSSTGLPYEQYF; CDR3 DNA: TGTGCCAGCAGTTCGACCGGACTCCCCTACGAGCAGTACTTC
V gene: TRBV29-1; D gene: -; J gene: TRBJ2-5; clone size: -; CDR3 protein: CSALWGETQYF; CDR3 DNA: TGCAGCGCGTTATGGGGGGAGACCCAGTACTTC
V gene: TRBV7-2; D gene: -; J gene: TRBJ2-7; clone size: few; CDR3 protein: CASSFDRNSYEQYF; CDR3 DNA: TGTGCCAGCAGCTTTGACAGGAACTCCTACGAGCAGTACTTC
V gene: TRBV7-2; D gene: -; J gene: TRBJ1-5; clone size: few; CDR3 protein: CASSLMTDQPQHF; CDR3 DNA: TGTGCCAGCAGCTTAATGACAGACCAGCCCCAGCATTTT
V gene: TRBV18; D gene: -; J gene: TRBJ2-3; clone size: -; CDR3 protein: CASSSQGSIFTDTQYF; CDR3 DNA: TGTGCCAGCTCATCACAGGGCTCCATCTTCACAGATACGCAGTATTTT
V gene: TRBV12-3/TRBV12-4; D gene: TRBD1; J gene: TRBJ2-3; clone size: -; CDR3 protein: CASSTEGQGAIDTQYF; CDR3 DNA: TGTGCCAGCAGTACCGAGGGACAGGGGGCCATAGATACGCAGTATTTT
V gene: TRBV10-3; D gene: -; J gene: TRBJ1-5; clone size: few; CDR3 protein: CAISESTGAGNQPQHF; CDR3 DNA: TGTGCCATCAGTGAGTCGACTGGGGCGGGCAATCAGCCCCAGCATTTT
V gene: TRBV7-9; D gene: TRBD1; J gene: TRBJ1-2; clone size: few; CDR3 protein: CASSIPGQGNGYTF; CDR3 DNA: TGTGCCAGCAGCATCCCGGGACAGGGAAATGGCTACACCTTC
V gene: TRBV4-1; D gene: TRBD2; J gene: TRBJ2-1; clone size: few; CDR3 protein: CASSQGLVAGRSSYNEQFF; CDR3 DNA: TGCGCCAGCAGCCAGGGTCTCGTAGCGGGTCGGAGCTCCTACAATGAGCAGTTCTTC
V gene: TRBV28; D gene: -; J gene: TRBJ1-5; clone size: -; CDR3 protein: CASSLGGVSNQPQHF; CDR3 DNA: TGTGCCAGCAGTTTAGGAGGGGTTAGCAATCAGCCCCAGCATTTT
V gene: TRBV3-1; D gene: -; J gene: TRBJ1-1; clone size: few; CDR3 protein: CASSQVARETEAFF; CDR3 DNA: TGTGCCAGCAGCCAAGTGGCGAGGGAAACTGAAGCTTTCTTT
V gene: TRBV5-6; D gene: TRBD1; J gene: TRBJ2-2; clone size: once; CDR3 protein: CASRSDRGHGELFF; CDR3 DNA: TGTGCCAGCAGATCGGACAGGGGGCACGGGGAGCTGTTTTTT
V gene: TRBV5-1; D gene: -; J gene: TRBJ1-2; clone size: few; CDR3 protein: CASSQAAFYGYTF; CDR3 DNA: TGCGCCAGCAGCCAGGCAGCTTTCTATGGCTACACCTTC